Listed here are 19 T cell receptor beta chains from one sample, sequenced in a study of T cell responses to AZD1222 COVID-19 vaccine. Assay used: immunoSEQ multiplex PCR; TCRdb lists only in-frame clones, some missing. The data show 100,000 to 150,000 clones, with approximately 90% seen just once and 1.5% to 2% held by the top ten. The sample was peripheral blood, taken on day 0 of AZD1222 vaccination. All receptors come from an adult in good health.

The chain uses TRBV11-2 and TRBJ1-6, with D perhaps matching TRBD1 (6 bases). Between the trimmed V and J ends, which lost 5 bases and 9 bases, there was a span of 14 bases. Per the germline V gene, CDR1 is SGHAT and CDR2 is FQNNGV. This CDR3 contains 14 residues. CDR3 sequence reads: CASSLPGVSSPLHF. The CDR3 bases are TGTGCCAGCAGCCTCCCAGGGGTTAGTTCACCCCTCCACTTT.

J is TRBJ2-1 and V is TRBV13; the D gene is possibly TRBD2 (7 bases). Germline loops: CDR1 PRHDT, CDR2 FYEKMQ (reference sequence). V was pared by 3 bases and J by 0 bases, with 15 bases between. This CDR3 is 17 amino acids long. CDR3 DNA sequence: TGTGCCAGCAGCTTTCGCGGGGGCTCAAGCTCCTACAATGAGCAGTTCTTC. Its protein is CASSFRGGSSSYNEQFF.

The chain employs TRBV3-1 (or the pseudogene TRBV3-2) and TRBJ1-6, with D possibly matching TRBD1 (5 bases). The CDR3 extends over 14 amino acids. The V gene lost 3 bases and the J gene lost 7 bases, with 10 bases spanning the gap. The germline V gene has CDR1 LGHDT and CDR2 YNNKEL (reference sequence). For the CDR3, the DNA is TGTGCCAGCAGCCATCGGGGGTTAAATTCACCCCTCCACTTT. Protein: CASSHRGLNSPLHF.

This sequence joins TRBV13 and TRBJ2-1, with D possibly being TRBD1 (5 bases). Germline lookup yields CDR1 PRHDT and CDR2 FYEKMQ (reference sequence). V lost 5 bases and J 3 bases, leaving 17 bases between the germline ends. This CDR3 contains 16 residues. The CDR3: CASSVQGFSVYNEQFF. CDR3 nucleotide sequence: TGTGCCAGCAGCGTCCAGGGCTTTTCCGTCTACAATGAGCAGTTCTTC.

This chain uses TRBV7-2 with TRBJ2-3; the match to TRBD2 covers 9 bases. The CDR3 is made up of 15 amino acids. CDR1 is SGHTA, CDR2 FQGNSA, per germline. Germline trimming cut 2 bases from V and 1 base from J; bases unmatched to any gene: 1. The CDR3, as DNA: TGTGCCAGCAGCTTAAGACTAGCGGGCACAGATACGCAGTATTTT. This sequence encodes CASSLRLAGTDTQYF.

CDR3 sequence: CASSAQRTGSYGYTF. The CDR3 DNA reads TGTGCCAGCAGTGCCCAGCGAACGGGAAGCTATGGCTACACCTTC. The chain joins TRBV2 to TRBJ1-2, with D hard to call. CDR3 length: 15 residues. Trimming left V 4 bases short and J 4 bases short, with 16 bases between. The V gene's germline CDR1 is SNHLY and CDR2 FYNNEI.

The chain uses TRBV11-2 and TRBJ1-5; D not resolved. V lost 6 bases and J 0 bases, leaving 15 bases between the germline ends. Germline CDR1 reads SGHAT; CDR2 reads FQNNGV. This CDR3 has 16 residues. The CDR3 coding sequence is TGTGCCAGCAGACGCCCATCCCAGTATAGCAATCAGCCCCAGCATTTT. This sequence encodes CASRRPSQYSNQPQHF.

V and J are TRBV20-1 and TRBJ2-1; D ambiguous. V gave up 3 bases and J gave up 9 bases, with 9 bases separating them. The CDR3 is 11 amino acids. Germline assignment: CDR1 DFQATT and CDR2 SNEGSKA (reference sequence). The CDR3: CSASLRFEQFF. In nucleotides, the CDR3 is TGCAGTGCTAGTCTGCGGTTTGAGCAGTTCTTC.

The J gene is TRBJ1-1, the V gene TRBV6-5; weak D call: TRBD1 (5 bases). The ends were cut back, 5 bases at V and 2 bases at J, with 9 bases in the middle. Germline V CDR1 and CDR2: MNHEY, SVGAGI. The CDR3 extends over 13 amino acids. The DNA of the CDR3 is TGTGCCAGCAGTCACCGGGACAACACTGAAGCTTTCTTT. Translating gives CASSHRDNTEAFF.

The chain has TRBV14 and TRBJ1-1; 7 bases line up with TRBD1. Germline CDR1 reads SGHDN; CDR2 reads FVKESK. This CDR3 comprises 14 residues. V shed 4 bases and J 1 base; nucleotides not matched to a gene: 3. The CDR3 sequence is CASSPRTGNTEAFF. CDR3 DNA: TGTGCCAGCAGCCCGAGGACAGGGAACACTGAAGCTTTCTTT.

The V call is TRBV7-2, the J call TRBJ1-4; D is possibly TRBD1 (6 bases). CDR1 SGHTA and CDR2 FQGNSA come from the germline V gene. Trimming removed 5 bases from V and 6 bases from J, with 16 bases in between. The CDR3 has 15 amino acids. The DNA for the CDR3 is TGTGCCAGCAGCCCGCCGGGGGCTGGGGATGAAAAACTGTTTTTT. It translates to CASSPPGAGDEKLFF. Full variable domain (remainder filled in from reference TRBV7-2 and TRBJ1-4): GAGVSQSPSNKVTEKGKDVELRCDPISGHTALYWYRQSLGQGLEFLIYFQGNSAPDKSGLPSDRFSAERTGGSVSTLTIQRTQQEDSAVYLCASSPPGAGDEKLFFGSGTQLSVL.

This clone was counted only a few times. The chain uses TRBV14 and TRBJ2-7; 8 bases are a match to TRBD1. V shed 4 bases and J 4 bases; nucleotides not matched to a gene: 6. This CDR3 has 14 residues. Germline CDR1 and CDR2: SGHDN and FVKESK. The DNA for the CDR3 is TGTGCCAGCAGCCTTGGGCAGGGGGCATACGAGCAGTACTTC. Amino acid sequence: CASSLGQGAYEQYF.

The V call is TRBV12-5, the J call TRBJ2-3; 10 nucleotides align to TRBD1. This CDR3 contains 16 residues. V was clipped by 1 base and J by 1 base; unmatched bases: 2. Germline V gives CDR1 LGHNT, CDR2 FRNRAP. The CDR3 DNA is TGTGCTAGTGGTTTGGGGGACAGGGGAGGCACAGATACGCAGTATTTT. This gives the protein CASGLGDRGGTDTQYF.

V is TRBV9 and J is TRBJ2-7; D is perhaps TRBD2 (6 bases). CDR1 SGDLS and CDR2 YYNGEE come from the germline V gene. V lost 4 bases and J 2 bases, leaving 13 bases between the germline ends. This CDR3 has 14 amino acids. The CDR3 nucleotides are TGTGCCAGCAGCACCCTGGCGGGACCCTACGAGCAGTACTTC. Its protein is CASSTLAGPYEQYF. Using reference TRBV9 and TRBJ2-7 for the parts outside the CDR3, the full variable domain is DSGVTQTPKHLITATGQRVTLRCSPRSGDLSVYWYQQSLDQGLQFLIQYYNGEERAKGNILERFSAQQFPDLHSELNLSSLELGDSALYFCASSTLAGPYEQYFGPGTRLTVT.

This sequence joins TRBV20-1 and TRBJ1-1, with D unclear. The germline V gene encodes CDR1 DFQATT and CDR2 SNEGSKA (reference sequence). The CDR3 runs to 11 residues. DNA for the CDR3: TGCAGCAAACACCCAAAAAGAAGGGCTTTCTTT. Translation gives CSKHPKRRAFF.

The CDR3 here is CASSFFAGGFTEAFF. CDR3 sequence (DNA): TGTGCCAGCAGCTTTTTTGCAGGGGGGTTCACTGAAGCTTTCTTT. V and J are TRBV5-8 and TRBJ1-1, with 7 bases identical to TRBD1. In germline, CDR1 is SGHTS, CDR2 YDEGEE. After removal of 2 bases from V and 4 bases from J, the junction contained 8 bases not matched to a gene. The CDR3 length is 15 residues. Variable domain in full (rest from reference TRBV5-8 and TRBJ1-1): EAGVTQSPTHLIKTRGQQATLRCSPISGHTSVYWYQQALGLGLQFLLWYDEGEERNRGNFPPRFSGRQFPNYSSELNVNALELEDSALYLCASSFFAGGFTEAFFGQGTRLTVV.

The chain has TRBV10-1 and TRBJ1-5, with D unresolved. Germline CDR1 and CDR2: WNHNN and SYGVQD (reference sequence). The CDR3 contains 15 residues. V lost 7 bases, J lost 4 bases, and 17 bases lay in between. In DNA form, the CDR3 reads TGCGCCAGCACCCAACTCTACTCCTGGAATCAGCCCCAGCATTTT. It encodes CASTQLYSWNQPQHF.

The V gene is TRBV7-2, the J gene TRBJ1-6; 10 nucleotides align to TRBD1. This CDR3 has 16 residues. With V trimmed by 4 bases and J by 8 bases, 8 bases remained unmatched. Germline loops: CDR1 SGHTA, CDR2 FQGNSA. The DNA for the CDR3 is TGTGCCAGCAGCTCGGCCGGGACAGGGGCGTATTCACCCCTCCACTTT. Translated: CASSSAGTGAYSPLHF. Variable domain in full (rest from reference TRBV7-2 and TRBJ1-6): GAGVSQSPSNKVTEKGKDVELRCDPISGHTALYWYRQSLGQGLEFLIYFQGNSAPDKSGLPSDRFSAERTGGSVSTLTIQRTQQEDSAVYLCASSSAGTGAYSPLHFGNGTRLTVT.

This chain connects TRBV5-6 to TRBJ1-5; no firm D call. The germline V gene has CDR1 SGHDT and CDR2 YYEEEE. This CDR3 is built from 14 residues. V lost 7 bases and J lost 2, with 13 bases in between. In DNA form, the CDR3 reads TGTGCCAGCGGCCCCGCCTCGGGCAATCAGCCCCAGCATTTT. Residues: CASGPASGNQPQHF.